This T cell receptor (beta chain) was found in a study of blood T cell repertoires in COVID-19. About the study: Samples representing acute and convalescent COVID-19 were sourced from the United States, Italy and Spain. PBMCs, B-cell-depleted T cells, or T cells provided the cDNA or gDNA that made up the material.

Per the original methods: Amplification with reference gene primers provided the estimates of nucleated cell counts. Measured with immunoSEQ multiplex PCR; TCRdb has only the in-frame clones, and not every one. The V and J calls and clone size were taken over from that table, and D and trimming were inferred from the DNA. The sample has 200,000 or so clones; roughly 85% are singletons. CDR3 length: 14 residues. The germline gives CDR1 SGHAT, CDR2 FQNNGV. Trimming removed 2 bases from V and 7 bases from J, with 9 bases in between. The sample consisted of peripheral blood. V and J are TRBV11-2 and TRBJ1-6; D is possibly TRBD1 (5 bases). The origin of this receptor is a woman between 25 and 40 years old with acute or convalescent COVID-19. The CDR3 sequence: CASSLQGSNSPLHF. CDR3 sequence (DNA): TGTGCCAGCAGCTTACAGGGTTCCAATTCACCCCTCCACTTT.